This TCR beta chain came from a study of blood T cell repertoires in COVID-19. Profiled with immunoSEQ multiplex PCR; TCRdb holds only in-frame clones, not every one. This repertoire shows approximately 400,000 clones, approximately 93% found once; its top ten account for roughly 0.86%. Specimen: PBMCs or T cells enriched from blood (not recorded which). The sequence was obtained from a woman aged 40-49 years who had been exposed to COVID-19.

As DNA, the CDR3 is TGTGCCACCAGCAGAGAGGACAGGGGGCTTCAAAAACTGTTTTTT. It yields the protein CATSREDRGLQKLFF. The V and J genes are TRBV15 and TRBJ1-4, with 11 nucleotides matching TRBD1. The germline V gene has CDR1 LNHNV and CDR2 YYDKDF (reference sequence). The CDR3 is made up of 15 amino acids. V shed 0 bases, J shed 9 bases, and the junction held 3 bases outside the gene matches.